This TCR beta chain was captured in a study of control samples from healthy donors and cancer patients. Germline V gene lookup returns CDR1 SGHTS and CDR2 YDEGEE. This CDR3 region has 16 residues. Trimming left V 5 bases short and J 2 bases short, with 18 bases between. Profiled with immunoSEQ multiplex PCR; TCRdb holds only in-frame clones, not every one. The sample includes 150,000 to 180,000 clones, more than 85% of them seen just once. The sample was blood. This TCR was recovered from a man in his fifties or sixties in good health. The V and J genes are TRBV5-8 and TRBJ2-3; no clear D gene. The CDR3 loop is CASSAPRWRNTDTQYF. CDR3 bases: TGTGCCAGCAGTGCCCCGAGGTGGCGGAACACAGATACGCAGTATTTT.